These 12 T cell receptor beta chains originate from one sample sequenced in a study of T cells after yellow fever vaccination. TCRdb used MiXCR to reprocess the 5' RACE reads, holding one entry per CDR3 protein. This sample has 400,000 to 450,000 distinct CDR3 sequences, with around 20% found just once. Material: PBMCs, obtained before the yellow fever booster vaccination. The receptors were sampled from a man aged 18 to 35 who received the YFV17D yellow fever vaccine.

This clonotype has only a few counts. J is TRBJ2-4 and V is TRBV6-2 or TRBV6-3; D call uncertain. CDR3 length: 14 residues. Trimming cost V 5 bases and J 9 bases, with 17 bases left between them. The V gene's germline CDR1 is MNHEY and CDR2 SVGEGT. CDR3: CASSPKVIGPIQYF. DNA of the CDR3: TGTGCCAGCAGTCCCAAGGTTATTGGGCCCATTCAGTACTTC.

This chain links TRBV11-2 with TRBJ2-1, with TRBD2 matching over 7 bases. V shed 2 bases, J shed 3 bases, and the junction held 4 bases outside the gene matches. This CDR3 has 15 residues. Germline V CDR1 and CDR2: SGHAT, FQNNGV. The CDR3 sequence: CASSLNRGDYNEQFF. In DNA form, the CDR3 reads TGTGCCAGCAGCTTAAACCGGGGGGACTACAATGAGCAGTTCTTC.

The chain employs TRBV5-5 and TRBJ1-5; no reliable D call. This CDR3 is 13 amino acids long. Germline V gives CDR1 SGHKS, CDR2 YYEKEE (reference sequence). As DNA, the CDR3 is TGTGCTAGCGCGACCTATAGCAATCAGCCCCAGCATTTT. Translating it yields CASATYSNQPQHF.

This clonotype was observed a handful of times. J is TRBJ2-5 and V is TRBV4-1; D not certain. Trimming shortened V by 5 bases and J by 1 base, and 11 bases separated the two germline ends. Germline V gene data show CDR1 as MGHRA and CDR2 as YSYEKL. The CDR3 covers 14 residues. The CDR3 coding sequence is TGCGCCAGCAGCTCCACGGAGTTCCAAGAGACCCAGTACTTC. Its translation is CASSSTEFQETQYF.

J is TRBJ2-1 and V is TRBV12-3 or TRBV12-4; 9 bases fit TRBD1. The ends lost 3 bases at V and 6 bases at J; junction bases unmatched: 6. The CDR3 has 15 residues. In DNA form, the CDR3 reads TGTGCCAGCAGTTTCGAGGGACAGGGTCCCAATGAGCAGTTCTTC. As protein: CASSFEGQGPNEQFF.

This clonotype was detected ten times or more. V is TRBV4-2 and J is TRBJ1-2; 8 bases map to TRBD1. V lost 3 bases and J lost 1; bases outside the gene matches: 7. This CDR3 has 16 residues. CDR1 LGHNA and CDR2 YNFKEQ come from the germline V gene. CDR3 in amino acids: CASSQVGTGDNYGYTF. DNA of the CDR3: TGTGCCAGCAGCCAGGTCGGGACAGGCGATAACTATGGCTACACCTTC.

The chain joins TRBV5-5 to TRBJ2-7, with D hard to call. V dropped 4 bases and J dropped 3 bases, with 8 bases sitting between them. The length of the CDR3 is 12 residues. In germline, CDR1 is SGHKS, CDR2 YYEKEE (reference sequence). DNA for the CDR3: TGTGCCAGCAGCGGCGTGGGCTACGAGCAGTACTTC. This codes for CASSGVGYEQYF.

The rearrangement links TRBV20-1 to TRBJ1-5, with D perhaps TRBD1 (5 bases). Germline V gene sequence: CDR1 DFQATT, CDR2 SNEGSKA (reference sequence). V was shortened by 6 bases and J by 3 bases, with 15 bases between the two germline ends. The CDR3 is 14 residues long. The CDR3 reads CSAKGSTFNQPQHF. The DNA for the CDR3 is TGCAGTGCAAAGGGGTCAACATTCAATCAGCCCCAGCATTTT.

This clonotype was observed a handful of times. The chain employs TRBV10-3 and TRBJ1-1; perhaps TRBD1 as D (5 bases). The CDR3 runs to 14 residues. The germline V gene has CDR1 ENHRY and CDR2 SYGVKD. V was clipped by 5 bases and J by 3 bases, with 13 bases between them. CDR3 sequence: CAISRAREDTEAFF. The CDR3, as DNA: TGTGCCATCAGTAGGGCCAGGGAGGACACTGAAGCTTTCTTT.

CDR3 region: CASSVATGGSTGELFF. Here the CDR3 DNA reads TGTGCCAGCAGCGTAGCCACAGGGGGGAGCACCGGGGAGCTGTTTTTT. This chain joins TRBV9 and TRBJ2-2; 8 bases agree with TRBD1. J gave up 4 bases and V 0 bases, and 5 bases lay outside the gene matches. Germline-derived CDR1 and CDR2 are SGDLS and YYNGEE. This CDR3 is built from 16 residues. Complete variable domain (other parts from reference TRBV9 and TRBJ2-2): DSGVTQTPKHLITATGQRVTLRCSPRSGDLSVYWYQQSLDQGLQFLIQYYNGEERAKGNILERFSAQQFPDLHSELNLSSLELGDSALYFCASSVATGGSTGELFFGEGSRLTVL.

The chain recombines TRBV5-1 with TRBJ1-1; D gene unclear. CDR1 and CDR2 (germline): SGHRS, YFSETQ. The V end was cut by 4 bases, the J end by 1 base, with 14 bases between. The CDR3 runs to 15 residues. The DNA for the CDR3 is TGCGCCAGCAGCGAGAATGGAAGAGGGAACACTGAAGCTTTCTTT. Translated: CASSENGRGNTEAFF.

The chain recombines TRBV27 with TRBJ1-3, with a tentative D call TRBD1 (5 bases). The CDR3 runs 13 residues. Germline loops: CDR1 MNHEY, CDR2 SMNVEV (reference sequence). Trimming took off 7 bases at V and 3 bases at J, with 10 bases between the two ends. The CDR3 DNA is TGTGCCAGCACCGCGGGGCGTGGAAACACCATATATTTT. Translated: CASTAGRGNTIYF.